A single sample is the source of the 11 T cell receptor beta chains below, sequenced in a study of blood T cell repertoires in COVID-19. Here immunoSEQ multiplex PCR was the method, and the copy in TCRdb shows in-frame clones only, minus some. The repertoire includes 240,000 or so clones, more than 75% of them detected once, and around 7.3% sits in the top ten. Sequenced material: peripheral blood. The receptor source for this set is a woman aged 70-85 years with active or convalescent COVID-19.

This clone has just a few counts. CDR3 DNA: TGTGCCAGCAGCTTGGGGACAGGCGAGACCCAGTACTTC. Translating gives CASSLGTGETQYF. The chain has TRBV7-3 and TRBJ2-5; 8 bases align to TRBD1. Germline V lookup: CDR1 SGHTA, CDR2 FQGTGA. CDR3 length: 13 amino acids. V was clipped by 3 bases and J by 5 bases; unmatched bases: 2.

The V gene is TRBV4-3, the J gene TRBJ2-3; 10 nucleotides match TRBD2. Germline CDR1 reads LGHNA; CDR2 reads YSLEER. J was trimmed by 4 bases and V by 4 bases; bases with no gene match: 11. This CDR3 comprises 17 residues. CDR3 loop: CASSRAWERGGSDTQYF. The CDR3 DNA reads TGCGCCAGCAGCCGAGCCTGGGAGCGGGGGGGGTCAGATACGCAGTATTTT.

Here the CDR3 reads CASSPPSPETQYF. DNA for the CDR3: TGCGCCAGCAGCCCCCCCTCCCCAGAGACCCAGTACTTC. This sequence joins TRBV5-1 and TRBJ2-5; D unresolved. From germline, CDR1 is SGHRS and CDR2 YFSETQ. V lost 4 bases, J lost 4 bases, and 11 bases lay in between. The CDR3 loop spans 13 amino acids.

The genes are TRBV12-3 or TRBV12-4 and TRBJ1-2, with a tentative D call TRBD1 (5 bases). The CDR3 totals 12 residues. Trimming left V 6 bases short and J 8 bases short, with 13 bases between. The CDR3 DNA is TGTGCCAGCAGGAGAGCAGGGTTGGGCTACACCTTC. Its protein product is CASRRAGLGYTF.

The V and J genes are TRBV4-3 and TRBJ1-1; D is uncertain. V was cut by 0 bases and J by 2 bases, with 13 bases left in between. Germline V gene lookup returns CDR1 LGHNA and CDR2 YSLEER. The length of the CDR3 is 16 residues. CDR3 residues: CASSQDSGRLNTEAFF. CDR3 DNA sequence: TGCGCCAGCAGCCAAGATAGCGGGCGGCTAAACACTGAAGCTTTCTTT.

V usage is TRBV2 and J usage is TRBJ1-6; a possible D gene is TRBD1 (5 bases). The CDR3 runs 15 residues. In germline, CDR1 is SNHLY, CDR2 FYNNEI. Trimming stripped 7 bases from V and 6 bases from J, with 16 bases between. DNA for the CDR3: TGTGCCAGCATCTTTACAGGCCAGCCTAATTCACCCCTCCACTTT. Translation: CASIFTGQPNSPLHF.

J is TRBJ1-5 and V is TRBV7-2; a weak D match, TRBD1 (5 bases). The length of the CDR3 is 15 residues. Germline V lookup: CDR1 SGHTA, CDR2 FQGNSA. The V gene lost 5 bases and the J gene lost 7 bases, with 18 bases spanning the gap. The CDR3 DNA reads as TGTGCCAGCAGCCCGTTGGGGGGGGTAGGGCAGCCCCAGCATTTT. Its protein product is CASSPLGGVGQPQHF.

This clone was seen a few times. CDR3: CASSVSYPNTGELFF. CDR3 sequence (DNA): TGTGCCAGCAGCGTATCTTATCCGAACACCGGGGAGCTGTTTTTT. This sequence joins TRBV5-6 and TRBJ2-2; D ambiguous. V was pared by 4 bases and J by 0 bases, with 10 bases between. The CDR3 consists of 15 residues. Germline assignment: CDR1 SGHDT and CDR2 YYEEEE. Supplemented by reference TRBV5-6 and TRBJ2-2, the full variable domain reads DAGVTQSPTHLIKTRGQQVTLRCSPKSGHDTVSWYQQALGQGPQFIFQYYEEEERQRGNFPDRFSGHQFPNYSSELNVNALLLGDSALYLCASSVSYPNTGELFFGEGSRLTVL.

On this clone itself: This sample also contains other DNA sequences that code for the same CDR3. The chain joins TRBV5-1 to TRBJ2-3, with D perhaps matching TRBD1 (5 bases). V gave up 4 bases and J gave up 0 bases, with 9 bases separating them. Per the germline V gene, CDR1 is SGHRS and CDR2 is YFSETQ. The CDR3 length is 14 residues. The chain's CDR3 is CASSLDSSTDTQYF. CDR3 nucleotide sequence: TGCGCCAGCAGCCTCGACAGTAGCACAGATACGCAGTATTTT.

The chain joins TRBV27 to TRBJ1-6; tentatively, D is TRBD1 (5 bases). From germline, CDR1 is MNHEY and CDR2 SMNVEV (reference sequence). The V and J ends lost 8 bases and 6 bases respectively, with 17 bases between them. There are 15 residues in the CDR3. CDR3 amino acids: CASSIQPGLNSPLHF. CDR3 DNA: TGTGCCAGCTCTATCCAACCGGGACTTAATTCACCCCTCCACTTT.

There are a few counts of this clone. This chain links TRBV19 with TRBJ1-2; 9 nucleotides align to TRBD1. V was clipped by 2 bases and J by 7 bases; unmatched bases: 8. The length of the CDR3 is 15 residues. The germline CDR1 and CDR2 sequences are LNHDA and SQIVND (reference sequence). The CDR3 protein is CASSIMGQGIGGYTF. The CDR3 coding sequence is TGTGCCAGTAGTATAATGGGACAGGGAATTGGTGGCTACACCTTC. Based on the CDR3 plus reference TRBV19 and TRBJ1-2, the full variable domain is DGGITQSPKYLFRKEGQNVTLSCEQNLNHDAMYWYRQDPGQGLRLIYYSQIVNDFQKGDIAEGYSVSREKKESFPLTVTSAQKNPTAFYLCASSIMGQGIGGYTFGSGTRLTVV.